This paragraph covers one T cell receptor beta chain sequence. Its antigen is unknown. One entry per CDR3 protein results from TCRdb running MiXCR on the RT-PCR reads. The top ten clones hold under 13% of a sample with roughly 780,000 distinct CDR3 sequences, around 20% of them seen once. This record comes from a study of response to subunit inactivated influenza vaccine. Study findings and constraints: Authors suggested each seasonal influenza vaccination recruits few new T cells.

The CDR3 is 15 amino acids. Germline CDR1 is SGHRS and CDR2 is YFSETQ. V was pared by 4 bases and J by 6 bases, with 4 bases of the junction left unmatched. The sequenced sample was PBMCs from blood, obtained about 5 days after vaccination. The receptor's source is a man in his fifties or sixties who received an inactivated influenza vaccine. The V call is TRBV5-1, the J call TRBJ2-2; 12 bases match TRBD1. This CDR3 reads CASSKGQGAAGELFF. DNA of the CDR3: TGCGCCAGCAGCAAGGGACAGGGGGCAGCCGGGGAGCTGTTTTTT.